The sequence of this T cell receptor (beta chain) was determined in a study of blood T cell repertoires in COVID-19. Study-wide context: T cells, B-cell-depleted T cells, or PBMCs supplied cDNA or gDNA.

As originally analysed: How many nucleated cells were present was estimated from reference gene primer amplification. Sequencing was performed with immunoSEQ multiplex PCR; in TCRdb, only in-frame clones are kept and a portion is missing. The V and J calls and clone size come from that table; D and trimming were worked out from the DNA. The table shows 270,000 or so clones, with roughly 80% occurring only once. V shed 4 bases and J 1 base; nucleotides not matched to a gene: 7. Germline loops: CDR1 SGHNT, CDR2 YYREEE (reference sequence). The CDR3 has 16 amino acids. This receptor was obtained from a man aged 50-59 years who had recovered from COVID-19. V gene TRBV5-4 combines with J gene TRBJ2-7, with 11 bases lining up with TRBD1. The sequenced material came from PBMCs or T cells enriched from blood (not recorded which). CDR3 amino acids: CASSHRTGGSSYEQYF. The CDR3 nucleotides read TGTGCCAGCAGCCACCGGACAGGGGGCAGTTCCTACGAGCAGTACTTC.